Here is one T cell receptor beta chain with its context. The data stem from a study of technical replicates of blood from four donors. TCRdb's table, derived via immunoSEQ multiplex PCR, lists solely in-frame clones and lacks some. In the table there are tens of thousands of clones, around 91% of which are singletons. V lost 0 bases and J lost 4, with 16 bases in between. The CDR3 contains 16 residues. Germline V CDR1 and CDR2: MNHNS, SASEGT. The rearrangement uses TRBV6-1 and TRBJ2-7, with D possibly matching TRBD2 (5 bases). This clonotype originated in a human donor in good health. The sequenced material came from T cells isolated from PBMCs. Written as DNA, the CDR3 is TGTGCCAGCAGTGAAGCGGGAGATACCATTTTATACGAGCAGTACTTC. Translated, it gives CASSEAGDTILYEQYF.